This entry lists 21 T cell receptor beta chains sequenced from one sample in a study of long-term antiretroviral therapy in people with HIV. The run of the v3.0 immunoSEQ assay was at survey level. The repertoire was sequenced with immunoSEQ multiplex PCR; TCRdb's copy has only in-frame clones and lacks some. The table lists around 22,000 clones, approximately 80% of them singletons. The sample consisted of unsorted PBMCs, taken 0.1 years before starting antiretroviral therapy. These receptors originate from a man aged 18 to 35 with HIV.

V and J are TRBV28 and TRBJ2-1; perhaps TRBD1 as D (5 bases). This CDR3 contains 14 residues. Trimming shortened V by 3 bases and J by 7 bases, and 13 bases separated the two germline ends. Germline V gene lookup returns CDR1 MDHEN and CDR2 SYDVKM. The CDR3: CASSFSRALNEQFF. The CDR3 nucleotides are TGTGCCAGCAGTTTCTCCAGGGCCCTAAATGAGCAGTTCTTC.

V and J are TRBV27 and TRBJ2-7; 11 bases align to TRBD2. This CDR3 has 17 residues. CDR1 is MNHEY and CDR2 is SMNVEV in the germline V gene (reference sequence). With 1 base clipped from V and 1 base from J, the junction kept 6 bases outside the gene matches. Here the CDR3 DNA reads TGTGCCAGCAGTTTATTTTTAACTAGCGGGGGATCCTACGAGCAGTACTTC. Encoded protein: CASSLFLTSGGSYEQYF.

The J gene is TRBJ2-7, the V gene TRBV4-1, with TRBD2 identical over 8 bases. With V trimmed by 4 bases and J by 6 bases, 11 bases remained unmatched. The CDR3 has 15 residues. Looked up from germline, CDR1 is MGHRA and CDR2 is YSYEKL. CDR3 amino acids: CASSPTPGLAPEQYF. The CDR3 coding sequence is TGCGCCAGCAGCCCGACCCCCGGACTAGCACCCGAGCAGTACTTC.

The chain is built from TRBV4-3 and TRBJ2-7, with unresolved D. Germline V gives CDR1 LGHNA, CDR2 YSLEER. V lost 0 bases and J 4 bases, leaving 10 bases between the germline ends. The CDR3 covers 14 residues. Here the CDR3 reads CASSQDQGRYEQYF. CDR3 nucleotides: TGCGCCAGCAGCCAAGATCAAGGCCGTTACGAGCAGTACTTC.

The rearrangement links TRBV5-1 to TRBJ1-5; D is uncertain. From germline, CDR1 is SGHRS and CDR2 YFSETQ. The CDR3 has 15 residues. V lost 0 bases and J 0 bases, leaving 7 bases between the germline ends. The CDR3 region has the DNA TGCGCCAGCAGCTTGGCAGGAATTAGCAATCAGCCCCAGCATTTT. Translation gives CASSLAGISNQPQHF.

The V call is TRBV7-2, the J call TRBJ2-7; 11 nucleotides agree with TRBD1. V trimming: 5 bases; J trimming: 0 bases; junction bases outside the gene matches: 9. Looked up from germline, CDR1 is SGHTA and CDR2 is FQGNSA. The CDR3 runs to 17 residues. The CDR3 region is CASSAPGQGDFSYEQYF. CDR3 coding DNA: TGTGCCAGCAGCGCACCGGGACAGGGGGACTTCTCCTACGAGCAGTACTTC.

DNA of the CDR3: TGCGCCAGCAGAGATACTCTAAACTATGGCTACACCTTC. Translation: CASRDTLNYGYTF. The V call is TRBV5-1, the J call TRBJ1-2; no reliable D call. CDR3 length equals 13 residues. V dropped 5 bases and J dropped 2 bases, with 10 bases sitting between them. The germline CDR1 and CDR2 sequences are SGHRS and YFSETQ.

The V call is TRBV10-3, the J call TRBJ1-4; 9 bases are a match to TRBD1. CDR1 ENHRY and CDR2 SYGVKD come from the germline V gene. The junction had 6 bases not matched to a gene; V was cut back by 3 bases and J by 4 bases. The CDR3 runs 16 residues. CDR3 DNA: TGTGCCATCAGTGAAACGACAGGGGGAATTAATGAAAAACTGTTTTTT. This encodes CAISETTGGINEKLFF.

This chain links TRBV7-3 with TRBJ2-2, with a weak D call TRBD1 (5 bases). The ends were cut back, 5 bases at V and 8 bases at J, with 9 bases in the middle. Germline V CDR1 and CDR2: SGHTA, FQGTGA. CDR3 length equals 12 residues. The DNA of the CDR3 is TGTGCCAGCAGCCCAGGGCGTGGGGAGCTGTTTTTT. This sequence encodes CASSPGRGELFF.

The gene calls are TRBV5-1 and TRBJ2-6; D uncertain. The CDR3 length is 15 residues. The V and J ends lost 0 bases and 0 bases respectively, with 4 bases between them. CDR1 is SGHRS and CDR2 is YFSETQ in the germline V gene. CDR3: CASSLGSSGANVLTF. The CDR3 region has the DNA TGCGCCAGCAGCTTGGGAAGCTCTGGGGCCAACGTCCTGACTTTC.

This clone appeared a few times. The chain joins TRBV5-4 to TRBJ2-4; D tentatively fits TRBD1 or TRBD2 (6 bases each). Germline-derived CDR1 and CDR2 are SGHNT and YYREEE (reference sequence). V was cut by 0 bases and J by 5 bases, with 18 bases left in between. This CDR3 comprises 17 residues. The CDR3 DNA follows: TGTGCCAGCAGCTTGGACGATGCAGTGGGGGGCGAAAACATTCAGTACTTC. It specifies CASSLDDAVGGENIQYF.

The chain is built from TRBV6-5 and TRBJ2-5, with D unclear. Germline V lookup: CDR1 MNHEY, CDR2 SVGAGI. This CDR3 comprises 13 residues. Trimming removed 6 bases from V and 5 bases from J, with 13 bases in between. DNA of the CDR3: TGTGCCAGCAGGAGGAGCGTGGGGGAGACCCAGTACTTC. Protein sequence: CASRRSVGETQYF.

V and J are TRBV5-1 and TRBJ2-5; no reliable D call. V dropped 6 bases and J dropped 2 bases, with 11 bases sitting between them. CDR1 is SGHRS and CDR2 is YFSETQ in the germline V gene. The CDR3 loop spans 13 amino acids. In DNA form, the CDR3 reads TGCGCCAGCACCCCCGGGTGGCAAGAGACCCAGTACTTC. It encodes CASTPGWQETQYF.

This CDR3 reads CASSAPSLALRTGELFF. The CDR3 DNA sequence: TGTGCCAGCAGTGCCCCCTCCCTCGCTTTACGCACCGGGGAGCTGTTTTTT. The chain couples TRBV28 to TRBJ2-2, with D hard to call. CDR3 size: 17 residues. Trimming shortened V by 5 bases and J by 4 bases, and 20 bases separated the two germline ends. Germline assignment: CDR1 MDHEN and CDR2 SYDVKM.

J is TRBJ1-1 and V is TRBV30; D is unresolved. Germline V gene lookup returns CDR1 GTSNPN and CDR2 SVGIG (reference sequence). This CDR3 region has 17 residues. V lost 0 bases, J lost 6 bases, and 23 bases lay in between. For the CDR3, the DNA is TGTGCCTGGAGTGTACGGGGATGGGGATTACTAAACTCTGAAGCTTTCTTT. Translation gives CAWSVRGWGLLNSEAFF.

The J gene is TRBJ1-2, the V gene TRBV7-2; tentative D call: TRBD1 (5 bases). V was cut by 5 bases and J by 2 bases, with 12 bases left in between. Germline V gene data show CDR1 as SGHTA and CDR2 as FQGNSA. This CDR3 spans 14 amino acids. The CDR3 DNA reads as TGTGCCAGCAGCGAAACCAGGGACAACTATGGCTACACCTTC. Amino acid sequence: CASSETRDNYGYTF. The full variable domain, rest sourced from reference TRBV7-2 and TRBJ1-2, is GAGVSQSPSNKVTEKGKDVELRCDPISGHTALYWYRQSLGQGLEFLIYFQGNSAPDKSGLPSDRFSAERTGGSVSTLTIQRTQQEDSAVYLCASSETRDNYGYTFGSGTRLTVV.

The gene calls are TRBV5-6 and TRBJ2-7; D may be TRBD1 (5 bases). This CDR3 contains 15 residues. The V and J ends lost 0 bases and 5 bases respectively, with 15 bases between them. From germline, CDR1 is SGHDT and CDR2 YYEEEE. In DNA form, the CDR3 reads TGTGCCAGCAGCTTGGGAACAGGAGCTTACCACGAGCAGTACTTC. This codes for CASSLGTGAYHEQYF.

The chain has TRBV9 and TRBJ2-7; D possibly corresponds to TRBD2 (6 bases). The CDR3 length is 14 residues. With 0 bases removed from V and 3 bases from J, the gap between germline ends came to 10 bases. Per the germline V gene, CDR1 is SGDLS and CDR2 is YYNGEE. The CDR3 DNA reads as TGTGCCAGCAGCGTAGCCGGGGGAGGCTACGAGCAGTACTTC. Its translation is CASSVAGGGYEQYF. The variable domain in full, with the rest retrieved from reference TRBV9 and TRBJ2-7, is DSGVTQTPKHLITATGQRVTLRCSPRSGDLSVYWYQQSLDQGLQFLIQYYNGEERAKGNILERFSAQQFPDLHSELNLSSLELGDSALYFCASSVAGGGYEQYFGPGTRLTVT.

The chain recombines TRBV6-5 with TRBJ2-7; TRBD1 matches 7 bases. In germline, CDR1 is MNHEY, CDR2 SVGAGI. After removal of 4 bases from V and 3 bases from J, the junction contained 9 bases not matched to a gene. This CDR3 comprises 15 residues. The CDR3 region has the DNA TGTGCCAGCAGTTCCCCCGGGGACAGAGTCTACGAGCAGTACTTC. This gives the protein CASSSPGDRVYEQYF.

This rearrangement joins TRBV19 to TRBJ2-7; 9 bases fit TRBD1. With V trimmed by 5 bases and J by 3 bases, 11 bases remained unmatched. Germline assignment: CDR1 LNHDA and CDR2 SQIVND (reference sequence). This CDR3 is built from 16 residues. CDR3: CASSFKAGQGVYEQYF. CDR3 nucleotide sequence: TGTGCCAGTAGTTTTAAAGCGGGACAGGGAGTCTACGAGCAGTACTTC.

The chain uses TRBV29-1 and TRBJ1-1, with D unclear. Per germline, CDR1 SQVTM and CDR2 ANQGSEA. The germline V and J ends were trimmed by 4 bases and 1 base, with 10 bases remaining between them. The CDR3 loop spans 13 amino acids. CDR3 nucleotides: TGCAGCGTTGTCAGGTTGGCGAACACTGAAGCTTTCTTT. Translation gives CSVVRLANTEAFF.